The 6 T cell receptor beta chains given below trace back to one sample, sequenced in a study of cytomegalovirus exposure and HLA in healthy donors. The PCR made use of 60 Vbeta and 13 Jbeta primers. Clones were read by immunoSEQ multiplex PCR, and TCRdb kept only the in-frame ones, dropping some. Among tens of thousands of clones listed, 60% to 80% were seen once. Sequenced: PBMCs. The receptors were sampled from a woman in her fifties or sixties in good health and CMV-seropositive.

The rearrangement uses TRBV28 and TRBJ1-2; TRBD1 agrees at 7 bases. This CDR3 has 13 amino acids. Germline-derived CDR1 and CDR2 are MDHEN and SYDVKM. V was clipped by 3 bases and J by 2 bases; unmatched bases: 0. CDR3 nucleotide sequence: TGTGCCAGCAGTTTGGGACAGAACTATGGCTACACCTTC. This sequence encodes CASSLGQNYGYTF.

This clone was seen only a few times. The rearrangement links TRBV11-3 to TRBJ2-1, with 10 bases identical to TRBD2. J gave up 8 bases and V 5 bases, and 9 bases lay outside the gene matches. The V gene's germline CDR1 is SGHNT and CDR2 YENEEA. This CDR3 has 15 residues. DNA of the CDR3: TGTGCCAGCAGCCCCCTAGCGGGAGAGTGGTATGAGCAGTTCTTC. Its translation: CASSPLAGEWYEQFF.

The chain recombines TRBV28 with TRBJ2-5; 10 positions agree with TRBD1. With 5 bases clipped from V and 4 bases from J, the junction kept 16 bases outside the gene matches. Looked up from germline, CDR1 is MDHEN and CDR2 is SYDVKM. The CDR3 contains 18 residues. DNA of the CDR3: TGTGCCAGCAGTAGTACCCACCGACAGGGGGCTTCAAGAGAGACCCAGTACTTC. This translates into CASSSTHRQGASRETQYF.

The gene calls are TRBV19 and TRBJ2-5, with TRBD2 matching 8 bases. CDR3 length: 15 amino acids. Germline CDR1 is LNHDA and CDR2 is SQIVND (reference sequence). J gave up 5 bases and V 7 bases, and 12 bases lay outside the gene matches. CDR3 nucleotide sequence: TGTGCCAGTACCTCATCTCACCGGGAGGGTGAGACCCAGTACTTC. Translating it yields CASTSSHREGETQYF.

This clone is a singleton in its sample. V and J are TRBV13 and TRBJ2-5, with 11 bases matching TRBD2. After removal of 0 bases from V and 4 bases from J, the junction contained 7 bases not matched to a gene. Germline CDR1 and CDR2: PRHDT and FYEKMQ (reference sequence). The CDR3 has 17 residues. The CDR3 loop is CASSLGSGLAGGETQYF. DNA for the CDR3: TGTGCCAGCAGCTTAGGCTCCGGTCTAGCGGGAGGAGAGACCCAGTACTTC.

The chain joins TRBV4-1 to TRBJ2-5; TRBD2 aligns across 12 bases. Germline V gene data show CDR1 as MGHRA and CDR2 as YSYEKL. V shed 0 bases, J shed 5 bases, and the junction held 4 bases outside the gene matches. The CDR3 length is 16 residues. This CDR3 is CASSQESSGRGETQYF. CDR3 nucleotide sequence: TGCGCCAGCAGCCAAGAGTCTAGCGGGAGGGGGGAGACCCAGTACTTC.